The 18 T cell receptor beta chains listed next were all sequenced from one sample in a study of shared clonotypes between healthy human individuals (TCRdb year 2020). Libraries were made using the immunoSEQ multiplex PCR assay. In its TCRdb copy, this immuneACCESS table keeps in-frame sequences only and misses some clones. Where compared with another copy, unresolved V genes explain less than half of these, and the others have no known cause. Here the sample has about 1.5 million clones; approximately 98% occur a single time. Together, the top ten hold roughly 0.45% of the sample. What was sequenced was naive CD4+ T cells sorted from blood. According to the study, the label for this sample's cell subset or site signals: CD45RA+ positively selected. All receptors derive from a man aged 25 to 40 in good health.

The chain carries TRBV29-1 and TRBJ2-5; 7 bases are a match to TRBD1. From germline, CDR1 is SQVTM and CDR2 ANQGSEA. V shed 7 bases, J shed 4 bases, and the junction held 6 bases outside the gene matches. This CDR3 is 12 amino acids long. The CDR3 region has the DNA TGCAGCGCCGAAACAGGGGTAGAGACCCAGTACTTC. This codes for CSAETGVETQYF.

The V call is TRBV5-1, the J call TRBJ2-2; 8 nucleotides align to TRBD1. Germline loops: CDR1 SGHRS, CDR2 YFSETQ. V was pared by 6 bases and J by 6 bases, with 4 bases of the junction left unmatched. This CDR3 comprises 13 residues. The DNA of the CDR3 is TGCGCCAGCACAGGGGGACAGGCCGGGGAGCTGTTTTTT. Protein product: CASTGGQAGELFF.

This chain uses TRBV10-3 with TRBJ1-1; weak D call: TRBD1 (6 bases). Germline assignment: CDR1 ENHRY and CDR2 SYGVKD. V lost 6 bases and J 1 base, leaving 12 bases between the germline ends. This CDR3 has 14 amino acids. CDR3 sequence: CAIRPGQSNTEAFF. The CDR3 DNA follows: TGTGCCATCAGGCCGGGACAATCGAACACTGAAGCTTTCTTT.

The rearrangement joins TRBV9 to TRBJ2-1; the D is unclear. The CDR3 is made up of 13 amino acids. Between the trimmed V and J ends, which lost 4 bases and 9 bases, there was a span of 14 bases. Germline V gene data show CDR1 as SGDLS and CDR2 as YYNGEE. The CDR3, as DNA: TGTGCCAGCAGCCCCTATCGGACCACTGAGCAGTTCTTC. Its translation is CASSPYRTTEQFF.

This chain uses TRBV29-1 with TRBJ1-2, with unresolved D. V was shortened by 0 bases and J by 4 bases, with 6 bases between the two germline ends. CDR3 size: 12 residues. Germline values: CDR1 SQVTM, CDR2 ANQGSEA. The chain's CDR3 is CSVEDRGYGYTF. The CDR3 DNA sequence: TGCAGCGTTGAAGATCGGGGCTATGGCTACACCTTC.

The chain is built from TRBV28 and TRBJ2-3, with D possibly being TRBD2 (5 bases). The CDR3 runs 13 residues. V lost 10 bases, J lost 1 base, and 12 bases lay in between. Germline loops: CDR1 MDHEN, CDR2 SYDVKM. CDR3 sequence reads: CATLPGGTDTQYF. The CDR3, as DNA: TGTGCCACCCTCCCCGGGGGCACAGATACGCAGTATTTT.

The chain combines TRBV5-1 with TRBJ2-7; 10 nucleotides agree with TRBD2. The CDR3 is made up of 16 amino acids. V lost 3 bases to trimming and J lost 1 base; unmatched junction nucleotides: 7. Per germline, CDR1 SGHRS and CDR2 YFSETQ. CDR3 nucleotides: TGCGCCAGCAGCTCCGGACTAGCGGCTATTTCCTACGAGCAGTACTTC. Translation: CASSSGLAAISYEQYF.

Only one count was recorded for this clone. V usage is TRBV6-5 and J usage is TRBJ2-1; 8 nucleotides agree with TRBD2. J lost 4 bases, V lost 10 bases, and 6 bases had no gene match. The V gene's germline CDR1 is MNHEY and CDR2 SVGAGI. The CDR3 sequence is 13 residues long. CDR3 sequence: CATSGSGYNEQFF. For the CDR3, the DNA is TGTGCCACCAGCGGGAGTGGGTACAATGAGCAGTTCTTC.

The chain has TRBV6-6 and TRBJ2-1, with D tentatively TRBD1 (6 bases). The CDR3 is 13 residues long. The germline V gene encodes CDR1 MNHNY and CDR2 SVGAGI (reference sequence). The V end was cut by 6 bases, the J end by 8 bases, with 14 bases between. The CDR3 spells CASSLMGTHEQFF. In DNA form, the CDR3 reads TGTGCCAGCAGCTTAATGGGGACACATGAGCAGTTCTTC.

J is TRBJ2-1 and V is TRBV7-3, with 11 positions matching TRBD2. The CDR3 has 15 amino acids. V was clipped by 0 bases and J by 7 bases; unmatched bases: 2. The germline V gene encodes CDR1 SGHTA and CDR2 FQGTGA. CDR3 nucleotides: TGTGCCAGCAGCTTAACTAGCGGGAGGGAAAATGAGCAGTTCTTC. Its protein is CASSLTSGRENEQFF.

With regard to this clone: The identical CDR3 is also encoded by other nucleotide sequences in the sample. This sequence joins TRBV6-5 and TRBJ2-1, with 12 bases identical to TRBD2. Germline V gives CDR1 MNHEY, CDR2 SVGAGI. V was pared by 5 bases and J by 3 bases, with 2 bases of the junction left unmatched. The CDR3 sequence is 15 residues long. In DNA form, the CDR3 reads TGTGCCAGCAGTCTACTAGCGGGAGGCTACAATGAGCAGTTCTTC. Translated: CASSLLAGGYNEQFF.

The DNA for the CDR3 is TGTGCCAGCAGCGTAAGTCTATCGGCTAGCGGGTCTAATGAGCAGTTCTTC. Protein sequence: CASSVSLSASGSNEQFF. The chain is built from TRBV9 and TRBJ2-1; 8 nucleotides agree with TRBD2. In germline, CDR1 is SGDLS, CDR2 YYNGEE. The CDR3 totals 17 residues. Trimming took 1 base from V and 7 from J; bases not matched to a gene: 13.

The gene calls are TRBV11-2 and TRBJ2-7; 7 bases line up with TRBD2. The CDR3 contains 15 residues. The germline V gene has CDR1 SGHAT and CDR2 FQNNGV. V shed 2 bases and J 3 bases; nucleotides not matched to a gene: 7. The CDR3 is CASSLTDGGNYEQYF. CDR3 DNA: TGTGCCAGCAGCTTAACGGACGGGGGGAACTACGAGCAGTACTTC.

The chain links TRBV12-5 to TRBJ2-1, with 9 positions matching TRBD2. This CDR3 region has 17 residues. With 0 bases clipped from V and 2 bases from J, the junction kept 5 bases outside the gene matches. CDR1 is LGHNT, CDR2 FRNRAP, per germline. The CDR3 is CASGLVLGLATYNEQFF. CDR3 DNA sequence: TGTGCTAGTGGTTTGGTACTCGGACTAGCGACCTACAATGAGCAGTTCTTC.

Worth noting for this clone: Other DNA variants within this sample encode the same CDR3. CDR3 in DNA: TGTGCCAGCAGCTCAACCGGGGATGAAAAACTGTTTTTT. This gives the protein CASSSTGDEKLFF. The chain carries TRBV5-4 and TRBJ1-4, with unresolved D. Trimming stripped 3 bases from V and 6 bases from J, with 9 bases between. Germline V gives CDR1 SGHNT, CDR2 YYREEE (reference sequence). The CDR3 is made up of 13 amino acids.

V gene TRBV9 combines with J gene TRBJ2-1; 12 bases agree with TRBD2. V lost 4 bases and J lost 7; bases outside the gene matches: 9. This CDR3 has 16 amino acids. Germline CDR1 is SGDLS and CDR2 is YYNGEE. CDR3 amino acids: CASSTKTSGRSNEQFF. As DNA, the CDR3 is TGTGCCAGCAGCACGAAGACTAGCGGGAGATCTAATGAGCAGTTCTTC.

The chain employs TRBV5-4 and TRBJ2-1; 9 positions agree with TRBD1. Germline CDR1 is SGHNT and CDR2 is YYREEE (reference sequence). Trimming cost V 0 bases and J 6 bases; bases outside gene matches: 10. The CDR3 covers 17 residues. CDR3 coding DNA: TGTGCCAGCAGCTTGGATTTCCGGGACAGGGATATCAATGAGCAGTTCTTC. Residues: CASSLDFRDRDINEQFF.

The chain links TRBV28 to TRBJ1-3; D is unresolved. The V gene's germline CDR1 is MDHEN and CDR2 SYDVKM. Trimming removed 10 bases from V and 2 bases from J, with 9 bases in between. CDR3 size: 12 residues. CDR3 in amino acids: CATIKPGNTIYF. In DNA, the CDR3 is TGTGCCACCATAAAACCTGGAAACACCATATATTTT.